This TCR beta chain was recorded in a study of graft-versus-host responses after intestinal transplantation. Study context: Multivisceral, liver-intestinal, or isolated intestinal grafts were transplanted into recipients.

CDR3 length: 14 residues. The ends were cut back, 4 bases at V and 2 bases at J, with 12 bases in the middle. Germline values: CDR1 SNHLY, CDR2 FYNNEI. With respect to this clone: Its antigen is undetermined.

Sequencing used immunoSEQ multiplex PCR; TCRdb keeps in-frame clones, though not all of them. The table records some 120,000 clones, 85% to 95% of them present only once. The material sequenced was unstimulated CD8+ T cells sorted from spleen or lymph node cells, taken before transplant. The gene calls are TRBV2 and TRBJ2-7; maybe TRBD2 (5 bases). This sequence was found in a human donor who was the organ donor for an intestinal transplant. This CDR3 is CASSGGYGPYEQYF. The DNA of the CDR3 is TGTGCCAGCAGTGGCGGGTACGGACCCTACGAGCAGTACTTC.